The clone carrying this TCR beta chain was found a few times. The CDR3 consists of 15 residues. Germline V lookup: CDR1 DFQATT, CDR2 SNEGSKA (reference sequence). Deletions cut 3 bases from V and 7 bases from J, with 20 bases between. MiXCR was run by TCRdb on the 5' RACE reads, yielding one entry per CDR3 protein. The data contain some 320,000 distinct CDR3 sequences, more than 15% of them singletons. This record belongs to a study of T-cell memory formation after mild COVID-19. This clonotype originated in a man younger than 35 who had mild COVID-19 (a few samples of this study predate the infection). Cell type and time point are not known. Source material: PBMCs or a T cell subset sorted from them (not recorded which). The chain combines TRBV20-1 with TRBJ2-3; a possible D gene is TRBD2 (5 bases). The CDR3, as DNA: TGCAGTGCTAGGGAGACAAGTCCCACGGGGTATACGCAGTATTTT. Residues: CSARETSPTGYTQYF.